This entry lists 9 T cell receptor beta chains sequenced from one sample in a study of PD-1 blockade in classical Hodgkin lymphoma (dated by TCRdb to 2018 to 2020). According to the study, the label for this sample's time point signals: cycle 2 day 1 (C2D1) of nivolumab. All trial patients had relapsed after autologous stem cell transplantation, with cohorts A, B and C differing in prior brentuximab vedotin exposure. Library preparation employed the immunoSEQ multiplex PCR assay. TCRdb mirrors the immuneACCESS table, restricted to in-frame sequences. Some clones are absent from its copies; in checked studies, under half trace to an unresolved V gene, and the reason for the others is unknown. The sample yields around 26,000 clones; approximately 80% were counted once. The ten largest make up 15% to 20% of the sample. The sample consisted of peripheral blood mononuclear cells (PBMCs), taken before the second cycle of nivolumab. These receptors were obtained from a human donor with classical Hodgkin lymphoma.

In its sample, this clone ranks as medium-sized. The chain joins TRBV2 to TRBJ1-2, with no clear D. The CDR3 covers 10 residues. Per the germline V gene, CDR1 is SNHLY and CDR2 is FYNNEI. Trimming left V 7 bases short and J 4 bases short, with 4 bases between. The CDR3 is CASTGYGYTF. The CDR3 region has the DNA TGTGCCAGCACCGGCTATGGCTACACCTTC.

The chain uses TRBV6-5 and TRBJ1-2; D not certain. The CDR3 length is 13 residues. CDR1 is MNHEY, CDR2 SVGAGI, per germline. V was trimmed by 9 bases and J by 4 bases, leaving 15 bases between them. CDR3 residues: CASGRRDFYGYTF. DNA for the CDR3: TGTGCCAGTGGACGGAGAGACTTCTATGGCTACACCTTC.

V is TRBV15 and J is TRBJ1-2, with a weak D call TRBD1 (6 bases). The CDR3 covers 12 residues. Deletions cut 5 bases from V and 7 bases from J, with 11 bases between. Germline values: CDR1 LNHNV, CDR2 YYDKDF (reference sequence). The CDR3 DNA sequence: TGTGCCACCAGCTCAAGGGGGGTTGGCTACACCTTC. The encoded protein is CATSSRGVGYTF.

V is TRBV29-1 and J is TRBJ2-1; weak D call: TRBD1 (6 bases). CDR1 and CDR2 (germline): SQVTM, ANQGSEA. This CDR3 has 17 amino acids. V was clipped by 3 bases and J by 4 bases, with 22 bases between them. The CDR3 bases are TGCAGCGTTGATCCCGGGGACACCATCTACGCGTACAATGAGCAGTTCTTC. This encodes CSVDPGDTIYAYNEQFF.

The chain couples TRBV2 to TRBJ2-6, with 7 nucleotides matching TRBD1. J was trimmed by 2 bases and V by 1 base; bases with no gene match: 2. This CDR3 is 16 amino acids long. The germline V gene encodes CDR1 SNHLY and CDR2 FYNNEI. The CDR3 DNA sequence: TGTGCCAGCAGTGAAGACAGGGGTGCTGGGGCCAACGTCCTGACTTTC. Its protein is CASSEDRGAGANVLTF. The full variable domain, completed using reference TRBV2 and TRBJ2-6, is EPEVTQTPSHQVTQMGQEVILRCVPISNHLYFYWYRQILGQKVEFLVSFYNNEISEKSEIFDDQFSVERPDGSNFTLKIRSTKLEDSAMYFCASSEDRGAGANVLTFGAGSRLTVL.

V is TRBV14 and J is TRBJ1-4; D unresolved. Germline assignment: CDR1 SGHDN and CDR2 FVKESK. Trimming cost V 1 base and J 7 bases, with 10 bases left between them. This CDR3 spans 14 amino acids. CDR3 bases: TGTGCCAGCAGCCAAGGGGGAACCGGTGAAAAACTGTTTTTT. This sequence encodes CASSQGGTGEKLFF.

This CDR3 reads CASSVAQGNNSPLHF. CDR3 nucleotides: TGTGCCAGCAGCGTAGCTCAGGGTAATAATTCACCCCTCCACTTT. V usage is TRBV9 and J usage is TRBJ1-6; perhaps TRBD1 as D (5 bases). Germline V gene data show CDR1 as SGDLS and CDR2 as YYNGEE. V dropped 0 bases and J dropped 5 bases, with 9 bases sitting between them. This CDR3 is built from 15 residues.

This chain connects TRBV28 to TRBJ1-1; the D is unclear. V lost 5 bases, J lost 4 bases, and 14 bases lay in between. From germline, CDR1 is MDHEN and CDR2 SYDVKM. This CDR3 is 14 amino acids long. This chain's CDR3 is CASSRTRLGTEAFF. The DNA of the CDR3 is TGTGCCAGCAGTAGGACCCGCCTGGGCACTGAAGCTTTCTTT.

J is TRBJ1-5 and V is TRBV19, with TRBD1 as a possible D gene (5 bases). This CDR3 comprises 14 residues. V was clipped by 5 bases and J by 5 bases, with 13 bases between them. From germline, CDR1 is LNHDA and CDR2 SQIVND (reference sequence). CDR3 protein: CASSPRGSYQPQHF. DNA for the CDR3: TGTGCCAGTAGTCCTAGGGGCAGTTATCAGCCCCAGCATTTT.